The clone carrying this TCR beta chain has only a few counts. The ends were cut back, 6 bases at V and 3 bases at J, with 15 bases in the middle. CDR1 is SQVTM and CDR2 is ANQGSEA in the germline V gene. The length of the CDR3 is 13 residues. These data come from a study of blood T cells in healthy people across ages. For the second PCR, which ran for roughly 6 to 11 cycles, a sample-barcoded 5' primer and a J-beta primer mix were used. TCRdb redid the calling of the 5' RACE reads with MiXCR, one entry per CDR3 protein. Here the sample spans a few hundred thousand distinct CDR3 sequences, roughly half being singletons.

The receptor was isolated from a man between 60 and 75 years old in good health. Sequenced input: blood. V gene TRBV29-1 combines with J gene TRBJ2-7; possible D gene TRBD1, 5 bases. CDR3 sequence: CSVLRGGGYEQYF. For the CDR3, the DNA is TGCAGCGTCCTTAGGGGCGGTGGCTACGAGCAGTACTTC.